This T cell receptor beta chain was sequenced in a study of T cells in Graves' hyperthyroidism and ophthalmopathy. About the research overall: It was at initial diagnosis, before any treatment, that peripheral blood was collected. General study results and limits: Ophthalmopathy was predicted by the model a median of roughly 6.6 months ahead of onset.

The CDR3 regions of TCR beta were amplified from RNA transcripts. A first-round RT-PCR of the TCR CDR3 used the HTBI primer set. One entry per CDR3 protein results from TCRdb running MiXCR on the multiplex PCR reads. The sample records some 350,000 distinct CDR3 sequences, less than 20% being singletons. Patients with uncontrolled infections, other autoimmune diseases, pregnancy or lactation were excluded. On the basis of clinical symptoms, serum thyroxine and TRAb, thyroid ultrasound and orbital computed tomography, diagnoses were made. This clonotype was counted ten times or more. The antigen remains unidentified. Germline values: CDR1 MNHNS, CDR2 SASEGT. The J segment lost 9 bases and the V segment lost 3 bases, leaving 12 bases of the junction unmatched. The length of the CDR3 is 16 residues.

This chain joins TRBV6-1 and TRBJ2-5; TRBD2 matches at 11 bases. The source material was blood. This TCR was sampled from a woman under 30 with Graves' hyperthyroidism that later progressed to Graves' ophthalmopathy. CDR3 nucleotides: TGTGCCAGCAGTGAGGCCGGGACTAGCGGCCCTCCGGCCCAGTACTTC. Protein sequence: CASSEAGTSGPPAQYF.